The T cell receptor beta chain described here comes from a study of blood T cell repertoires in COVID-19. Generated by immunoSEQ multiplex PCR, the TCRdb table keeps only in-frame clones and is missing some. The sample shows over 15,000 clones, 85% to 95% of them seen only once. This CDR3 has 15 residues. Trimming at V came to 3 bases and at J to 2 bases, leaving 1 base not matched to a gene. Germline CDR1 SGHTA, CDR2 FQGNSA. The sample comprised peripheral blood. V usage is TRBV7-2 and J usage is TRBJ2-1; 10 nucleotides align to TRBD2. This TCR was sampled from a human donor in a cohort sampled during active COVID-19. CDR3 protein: CASSLGLATYNEQFF. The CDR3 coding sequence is TGTGCCAGCAGCTTGGGACTAGCGACCTACAATGAGCAGTTCTTC. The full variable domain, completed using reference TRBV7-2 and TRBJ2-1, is GAGVSQSPSNKVTEKGKDVELRCDPISGHTALYWYRQSLGQGLEFLIYFQGNSAPDKSGLPSDRFSAERTGGSVSTLTIQRTQQEDSAVYLCASSLGLATYNEQFFGPGTRLTVL.